This T cell receptor beta chain was profiled in a study of blood T cell repertoires in COVID-19. Study-wide background: COVID-19 samples collected from the United States, Italy and Spain covered acute and convalescent phases.

Assay used: immunoSEQ multiplex PCR; TCRdb lists only in-frame clones, some missing. The data show 200,000 to 300,000 clones, under 90% seen once. The CDR3 spans 15 residues. CDR1 is SGHRS and CDR2 is YFSETQ in the germline V gene. Trimming shortened V by 1 base and J by 0 bases, and 8 bases separated the two germline ends. The participants were between roughly 18 and 100 years old and came from 24 US areas. This clonotype originated in a woman aged 40 to 50 who had been exposed to COVID-19. The chain recombines TRBV5-1 with TRBJ2-1; D is possibly TRBD2 (6 bases). The sample consisted of PBMCs or T cells enriched from blood (not recorded which). CDR3 bases: TGCGCCAGCAGCTTGTACGGGGGCTCCTACAATGAGCAGTTCTTC. This encodes CASSLYGGSYNEQFF.